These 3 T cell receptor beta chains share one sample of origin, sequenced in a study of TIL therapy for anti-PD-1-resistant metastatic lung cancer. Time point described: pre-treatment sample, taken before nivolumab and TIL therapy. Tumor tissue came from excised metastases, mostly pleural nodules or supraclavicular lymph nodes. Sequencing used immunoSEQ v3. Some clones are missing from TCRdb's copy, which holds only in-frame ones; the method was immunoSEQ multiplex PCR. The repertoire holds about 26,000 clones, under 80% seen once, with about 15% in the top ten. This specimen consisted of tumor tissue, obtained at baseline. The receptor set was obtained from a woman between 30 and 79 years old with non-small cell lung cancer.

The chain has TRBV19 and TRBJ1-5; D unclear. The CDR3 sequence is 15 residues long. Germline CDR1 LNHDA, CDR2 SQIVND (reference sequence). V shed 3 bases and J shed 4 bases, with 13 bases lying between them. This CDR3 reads CASSMPSWKNQPQHF. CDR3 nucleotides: TGTGCCAGTAGTATGCCGTCATGGAAAAATCAGCCCCAGCATTTT.

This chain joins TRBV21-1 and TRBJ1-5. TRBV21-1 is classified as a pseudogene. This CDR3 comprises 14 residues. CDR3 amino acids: CASSKMADNQPQHF. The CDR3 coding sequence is TGTGCCAGCAGCAAAATGGCGGACAATCAGCCCCAGCATTTT.

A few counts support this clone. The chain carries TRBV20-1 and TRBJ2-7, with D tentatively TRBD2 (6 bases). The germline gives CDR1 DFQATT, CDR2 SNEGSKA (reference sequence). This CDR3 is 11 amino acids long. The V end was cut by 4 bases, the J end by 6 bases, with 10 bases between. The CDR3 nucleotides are TGCAGTGCTACGTGGCGGGGCGAGCAGTACTTC. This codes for CSATWRGEQYF.